This is a list of T cell receptor beta chains from one sample in a study of blood T cell repertoires in COVID-19. Some clones are missing from TCRdb's copy, which holds only in-frame ones; the method was immunoSEQ multiplex PCR. Of about 130,000 clones in the sample, about four fifths were seen once. Sequencing input: peripheral blood. Source of these receptors: a man aged 35-49 years with active or convalescent COVID-19. The CDR3 runs from the conserved cysteine through the conserved F or W. Each record gives: D gene, V gene, clone size, J gene, CDR3 protein, CDR3 DNA. A D gene is named only where the DNA matches it firmly. Size tells how often a clone was seen (once, few, many) or the class of an expanded clone, and some rows leave it out.

d_call: TRBD2; v_call: TRBV7-3; clone_size: once; j_call: TRBJ2-1; cdr3_aa: CASSLWTSSYNEQFF; cdr3_nt: TGTGCCAGCAGCTTATGGACTAGCTCCTACAATGAGCAGTTCTTC
d_call: TRBD1; v_call: TRBV19; clone_size: .; j_call: TRBJ1-5; cdr3_aa: CASSNLRTGGSNQPQHF; cdr3_nt: TGTGCCAGTAGTAACCTCCGGACAGGGGGAAGCAATCAGCCCCAGCATTTT
d_call: TRBD2; v_call: TRBV4-3; clone_size: .; j_call: TRBJ2-1; cdr3_aa: CASSPEPGLAGGYEQFF; cdr3_nt: TGCGCCAGCAGCCCCGAGCCGGGACTAGCGGGGGGCTATGAGCAGTTCTTC
d_call: TRBD1; v_call: TRBV6-6; clone_size: once; j_call: TRBJ2-7; cdr3_aa: CASSQNPPGQGAWHEQYF; cdr3_nt: TGTGCCAGCAGTCAGAACCCACCCGGACAGGGGGCTTGGCACGAGCAGTACTTC
d_call: .; v_call: TRBV7-2; clone_size: .; j_call: TRBJ1-3; cdr3_aa: CASSPGTYSGNTIYF; cdr3_nt: TGTGCCAGCAGCCCCGGGACATACTCTGGAAACACCATATATTTT
d_call: .; v_call: TRBV7-3; clone_size: .; j_call: TRBJ1-2; cdr3_aa: CASSSRGGYGYTF; cdr3_nt: TGTGCCAGCAGCTCTCGGGGGGGCTATGGCTACACCTTC
d_call: .; v_call: TRBV4-1; clone_size: .; j_call: TRBJ1-2; cdr3_aa: CASSLASGRDYGYTF; cdr3_nt: TGCGCCAGCAGCCTCGCGTCGGGAAGGGACTATGGCTACACCTTC
d_call: .; v_call: TRBV9; clone_size: .; j_call: TRBJ2-2; cdr3_aa: CASGEQGVRRAGELFF; cdr3_nt: TGTGCCAGCGGAGAACAGGGTGTACGACGGGCCGGGGAGCTGTTTTTT
d_call: TRBD1; v_call: TRBV19; clone_size: .; j_call: TRBJ1-5; cdr3_aa: CASSIPGTGKSYQPQHF; cdr3_nt: TGTGCCAGTAGTATCCCCGGGACAGGGAAGAGTTATCAGCCCCAGCATTTT
d_call: TRBD1; v_call: TRBV14; clone_size: .; j_call: TRBJ1-1; cdr3_aa: CASSQVAGTANEAFF; cdr3_nt: TGTGCCAGCAGCCAAGTCGCCGGGACAGCAAATGAAGCTTTCTTT
d_call: .; v_call: TRBV11-2; clone_size: .; j_call: TRBJ2-2; cdr3_aa: CASSLDLARTGELFF; cdr3_nt: TGTGCCAGCAGCTTAGATCTGGCGCGGACCGGGGAGCTGTTTTTT
d_call: .; v_call: TRBV30; clone_size: .; j_call: TRBJ1-2; cdr3_aa: CAWSRGSKGYTF; cdr3_nt: TGTGCCTGGAGCAGGGGATCAAAAGGCTACACCTTC
d_call: TRBD1; v_call: TRBV10-2; clone_size: .; j_call: TRBJ2-7; cdr3_aa: CASRGTGGDYEQYF; cdr3_nt: TGCGCCAGCAGGGGGACAGGGGGGGACTACGAGCAGTACTTC
d_call: .; v_call: TRBV6-5; clone_size: .; j_call: TRBJ2-1; cdr3_aa: CASKGTGYNEQFF; cdr3_nt: TGTGCCAGCAAGGGGACTGGCTACAATGAGCAGTTCTTC
d_call: TRBD2; v_call: TRBV6-1; clone_size: .; j_call: TRBJ2-5; cdr3_aa: CASSEGLANRETQYF; cdr3_nt: TGTGCCAGCAGTGAAGGACTAGCGAACCGAGAGACCCAGTACTTC
d_call: .; v_call: TRBV7-2; clone_size: .; j_call: TRBJ1-2; cdr3_aa: CASSLAPPQGGYTF; cdr3_nt: TGTGCCAGCAGCTTAGCGCCACCTCAGGGCGGCTACACCTTC
d_call: TRBD1; v_call: TRBV19; clone_size: .; j_call: TRBJ1-4; cdr3_aa: CASSTHGTEATNEKLFF; cdr3_nt: TGTGCCAGTAGTACCCACGGGACAGAAGCAACTAATGAAAAACTGTTTTTT
d_call: .; v_call: TRBV11-1; clone_size: .; j_call: TRBJ1-6; cdr3_aa: CASSVTGDYNSPLHF; cdr3_nt: TGTGCCAGCAGCGTAACCGGGGACTATAATTCACCCCTCCACTTT
d_call: TRBD2; v_call: TRBV19; clone_size: .; j_call: TRBJ2-7; cdr3_aa: CASSISRGETYEQYF; cdr3_nt: TGTGCCAGTAGTATATCGCGGGGGGAAACCTACGAGCAGTACTTC
d_call: TRBD1; v_call: TRBV5-1; clone_size: .; j_call: TRBJ1-1; cdr3_aa: CASSPGGTGRATEAFF; cdr3_nt: TGCGCCAGCAGCCCGGGAGGGACAGGGAGGGCCACTGAAGCTTTCTTT
d_call: .; v_call: TRBV7-2; clone_size: once; j_call: TRBJ2-1; cdr3_aa: CASSLVFDEQFF; cdr3_nt: TGTGCCAGCAGCTTAGTTTTCGATGAGCAGTTCTTC
d_call: .; v_call: TRBV27; clone_size: .; j_call: TRBJ2-3; cdr3_aa: CASSPRGGTQYF; cdr3_nt: TGTGCCAGCAGCCCGAGAGGTGGTACGCAGTATTTT
d_call: TRBD2; v_call: TRBV10-1; clone_size: .; j_call: TRBJ2-1; cdr3_aa: CASSRLAGDEQFF; cdr3_nt: TGCGCCAGCAGCCGACTAGCGGGGGACGAGCAGTTCTTC
d_call: TRBD1; v_call: TRBV5-1; clone_size: .; j_call: TRBJ2-1; cdr3_aa: CATASGQASYNEQFF; cdr3_nt: TGCGCCACAGCCTCGGGACAGGCCTCCTACAATGAGCAGTTCTTC
d_call: TRBD2; v_call: TRBV18; clone_size: .; j_call: TRBJ2-1; cdr3_aa: CASSPAGLAGDNEQFF; cdr3_nt: TGTGCCAGCTCACCCGCGGGACTAGCGGGGGACAATGAGCAGTTCTTC
d_call: .; v_call: TRBV4-1; clone_size: .; j_call: TRBJ2-3; cdr3_aa: CASSPGDTRSTDTQYF; cdr3_nt: TGCGCCAGCAGCCCTGGGGACACACGGAGCACAGATACGCAGTATTTT
d_call: TRBD2; v_call: TRBV9; clone_size: .; j_call: TRBJ2-3; cdr3_aa: CASSPRGTSGVGDTQYF; cdr3_nt: TGTGCCAGCAGCCCGAGGGGGACTAGCGGGGTAGGGGATACGCAGTATTTT
d_call: TRBD2; v_call: TRBV23-1; clone_size: few; j_call: TRBJ2-1; cdr3_aa: CASSQWRGGPSYNEQFF; cdr3_nt: TGCGCCAGCAGTCAATGGCGGGGGGGGCCGTCCTACAATGAGCAGTTCTTC
d_call: .; v_call: TRBV12-3/TRBV12-4; clone_size: .; j_call: TRBJ2-7; cdr3_aa: CASSSSGYEQYF; cdr3_nt: TGTGCCAGCAGTTCATCGGGCTACGAGCAGTACTTC
d_call: .; v_call: TRBV7-2; clone_size: .; j_call: TRBJ1-2; cdr3_aa: CASPLWAGGYTF; cdr3_nt: TGTGCCAGCCCCTTATGGGCCGGTGGCTACACCTTC
d_call: TRBD1; v_call: TRBV19; clone_size: once; j_call: TRBJ2-3; cdr3_aa: CASSGTGAPDTQYF; cdr3_nt: TGTGCCAGTAGCGGGACAGGGGCCCCAGATACGCAGTATTTT
d_call: TRBD1; v_call: TRBV11-2; clone_size: .; j_call: TRBJ1-1; cdr3_aa: CASSLDRLGTGGAEAFF; cdr3_nt: TGTGCCAGCAGCTTAGATCGGTTGGGGACAGGGGGGGCTGAAGCTTTCTTT
d_call: .; v_call: TRBV19; clone_size: .; j_call: TRBJ1-1; cdr3_aa: CATTKVGTNTEAFF; cdr3_nt: TGTGCCACGACAAAGGTGGGGACAAACACTGAAGCTTTCTTT
d_call: .; v_call: TRBV19; clone_size: .; j_call: TRBJ1-1; cdr3_aa: CASSIKAAGTEAFF; cdr3_nt: TGTGCCAGTAGTATAAAGGCGGCTGGAACTGAAGCTTTCTTT
d_call: .; v_call: TRBV6-1; clone_size: .; j_call: TRBJ2-7; cdr3_aa: CASSEALTATYEQYF; cdr3_nt: TGTGCCAGCAGTGAAGCTTTGACAGCCACCTACGAGCAGTACTTC
d_call: TRBD1; v_call: TRBV27; clone_size: .; j_call: TRBJ1-2; cdr3_aa: CASSLTGGAQNYGYTF; cdr3_nt: TGTGCCAGCAGTTTGACAGGGGGCGCTCAGAACTATGGCTACACCTTC
d_call: .; v_call: TRBV6-1; clone_size: once; j_call: TRBJ1-2; cdr3_aa: CASSETWGLGYTF; cdr3_nt: TGTGCCAGCAGTGAAACATGGGGCTTGGGCTACACCTTC
d_call: .; v_call: TRBV7-2; clone_size: .; j_call: TRBJ1-5; cdr3_aa: CASSLGRGQPQHF; cdr3_nt: TGTGCCAGCAGCTTAGGCAGGGGACAGCCCCAGCATTTT
d_call: TRBD2; v_call: TRBV7-3; clone_size: .; j_call: TRBJ2-3; cdr3_aa: CASSAFGGGALDTQYF; cdr3_nt: TGTGCCAGCAGCGCCTTTGGCGGGGGGGCGCTGGATACGCAGTATTTT
d_call: .; v_call: TRBV2; clone_size: .; j_call: TRBJ1-1; cdr3_aa: CAATRDGNTEAFF; cdr3_nt: TGTGCCGCAACCAGGGATGGGAACACTGAAGCTTTCTTT
d_call: TRBD1; v_call: TRBV6-5; clone_size: once; j_call: TRBJ1-1; cdr3_aa: CASSPGGAGDTEAFF; cdr3_nt: TGTGCCAGCAGCCCAGGGGGCGCGGGGGACACTGAAGCTTTCTTT
d_call: .; v_call: TRBV5-4; clone_size: .; j_call: TRBJ1-2; cdr3_aa: CASSSLGVVNYGYTF; cdr3_nt: TGTGCCAGCAGCTCCTTAGGGGTGGTTAACTATGGCTACACCTTC
d_call: .; v_call: TRBV7-3; clone_size: .; j_call: TRBJ2-3; cdr3_aa: CASRLAGTDTQYF; cdr3_nt: TGTGCCAGCAGACTAGCTGGTACAGATACGCAGTATTTT
d_call: .; v_call: TRBV19; clone_size: many; j_call: TRBJ1-5; cdr3_aa: CASSDREWAQHF; cdr3_nt: TGTGCCAGTAGTGACCGGGAATGGGCCCAGCATTTT
d_call: .; v_call: TRBV9; clone_size: .; j_call: TRBJ1-3; cdr3_aa: CASSVVGTAGNTIYF; cdr3_nt: TGTGCCAGCAGCGTAGTCGGGACTGCTGGAAACACCATATATTTT
d_call: .; v_call: TRBV5-1; clone_size: .; j_call: TRBJ1-2; cdr3_aa: CASSLQGDGYTF; cdr3_nt: TGCGCCAGCAGCTTACAGGGAGATGGCTACACCTTC
d_call: .; v_call: TRBV10-3; clone_size: .; j_call: TRBJ2-1; cdr3_aa: CAISELGAGVNEQFF; cdr3_nt: TGTGCCATCAGTGAGTTGGGGGCTGGGGTGAATGAGCAGTTCTTC
d_call: TRBD2; v_call: TRBV9; clone_size: once; j_call: TRBJ2-3; cdr3_aa: CASSVGVAGGTDTQYF; cdr3_nt: TGTGCCAGCAGCGTAGGGGTAGCGGGGGGCACAGATACGCAGTATTTT
d_call: .; v_call: TRBV5-1; clone_size: .; j_call: TRBJ2-2; cdr3_aa: CASSLLRGWTGELFF; cdr3_nt: TGCGCCAGCAGCTTGCTTCGGGGGTGGACCGGGGAGCTGTTTTTT
d_call: .; v_call: TRBV5-1; clone_size: .; j_call: TRBJ2-7; cdr3_aa: CASRPSEAAREQYF; cdr3_nt: TGCGCCAGCAGGCCCTCTGAGGCGGCCCGCGAGCAGTACTTC
d_call: TRBD1; v_call: TRBV27; clone_size: .; j_call: TRBJ2-7; cdr3_aa: CASGDRGGFYEQYF; cdr3_nt: TGTGCCAGCGGGGACAGGGGAGGATTCTACGAGCAGTACTTC
d_call: TRBD1; v_call: TRBV7-2; clone_size: .; j_call: TRBJ2-3; cdr3_aa: CASSPTGGFRDTQYF; cdr3_nt: TGTGCCAGCAGCCCCACAGGGGGTTTTAGAGATACGCAGTATTTT
d_call: .; v_call: TRBV19; clone_size: .; j_call: TRBJ1-6; cdr3_aa: CASSHHWTVANSPLHF; cdr3_nt: TGTGCCAGTAGTCATCACTGGACAGTGGCAAATTCACCCCTCCACTTT
d_call: TRBD2; v_call: TRBV12-5; clone_size: .; j_call: TRBJ2-7; cdr3_aa: CASGFYILAGGPATPYEQYF; cdr3_nt: TGTGCTAGTGGTTTCTACATTCTAGCGGGGGGGCCGGCTACCCCCTACGAGCAGTACTTC